This T cell receptor beta chain was documented in a study of blood T cell repertoires in COVID-19 (dated by TCRdb to about 2020). Context from the whole study: Samples from collaborators originated in the United States, Italy and Spain and spanned both the acute and convalescent phases of COVID-19. Where available, HLA class I and class II types were obtained from metadata supplied by the sample provider rather than from assay-based typing. The samples were drawn from two sources: the first 160 participants of the ongoing ImmuneRACE study, and 1,000 to 1,500 subjects contributed by 6 global collaborators. A de-identified subject ID, COVID-19 status, age in years and sex were almost always included in the sample metadata. The repertoires were released in a freely available public database meant as a resource for research on the immune response to SARS-CoV-2. The material from the prospective study consisted of cDNA or gDNA derived from T cells, B-cell-depleted T cells, or PBMCs. Subjects who had been exposed to COVID-19, were actively infected with it, or had recovered from it provided the deeply sampled blood TCRbeta repertoires that made up the dataset.

Participants in the prospective study were aged 18 to 89 years, lived in 24 United States geographic areas, and enrolled through a virtual design. Cohort assignment in the prospective study relied on participant-reported clinical history from a screening survey and a study questionnaire. Recovered participants in ImmuneRACE Cohort 3 were defined as having two consecutive negative NP/OP PCR tests, clearance from a healthcare professional, or resolution of symptoms. In the prospective study, whole blood, serum and a nasopharyngeal or oropharyngeal swab were collected from each participant by mobile phlebotomists. Prospective study participants could optionally give additional blood draws and questionnaires over an approximately two-month period. Prospective study blood samples were shipped either frozen or at room temperature before DNA extraction. Summary of the overall study and its limitations: The quantity of clinical and demographic metadata differed by source and by participant and was supplied without curation.

TCRbeta CDR3 regions were amplified from genomic DNA by means of the immunoSEQ Assay, a bias-controlled multiplex PCR. Concerning the study's data processing: The number of nucleated cells in each sample was estimated by amplification of reference gene primers within the assay. To quantify the absolute abundance of each unique TCRbeta CDR3 rearrangement, sequence reads were collapsed and filtered. Productive Simpson clonality was computed per sample as the square root of Simpson's diversity index over productive rearrangements. TCRdb retrieved this table from immuneACCESS and kept in-frame rearrangements only. Not all clones are present; in checked studies, unresolved V genes account for under half, and no reason is known for the remainder. The V and J calls and clone size were taken over from that table, and D and trimming were inferred from the DNA. This sample lists about 200,000 clones; 75% to 90% were detected once. The ten largest clones take up less than 1.5% of the sample.

Turning to this clone: Its antigen is not yet known. No clone much larger than this one lies a single base away; base qualities are absent.

Reading the germline V gene gives CDR1 SGHVS and CDR2 FQNEAQ. The CDR3 numbers 13 residues from cysteine through phenylalanine. Only the CDR3 DNA is retained, 39 bases long and in frame from the first base. V is reduced by 3 bases and J by 3 bases, leaving a spacing of 9 bases between them. This sequence was found in a man aged 25 to 45 who had recovered from COVID-19. The rearranged chain carries TRBV7-8 and TRBJ2-7; D gene: possibly TRBD2, on 6 matching bases. Input material: PBMCs or T cells enriched from blood (not recorded which). The DNA is as follows: TGTGCCAGCAGCTTGGGACTCCTCTACGAGCAGTACTTC. Its protein reads: CASSLGLLYEQYF.